The present TCR beta chain was sequenced within a study of blood T cells in healthy people across ages. This clonotype was seen ten or more times. Its antigen remains unidentified. This CDR3 is 14 amino acids long. CDR1 SNHLY and CDR2 FYNNEI come from the germline V gene. J was trimmed by 5 bases and V by 9 bases; bases with no gene match: 2. Isolation of PBMCs gave at least 6 million cells per sample. Study-level results: It was held that the diversity estimates obtained from one million T cells were underestimates.

A J-beta primer mix and a sample-barcoded 5' primer were used in a second PCR of roughly 7 to 12 cycles. The template-switch adaptor, which had 12 random nucleotides, put a tag on each cDNA molecule. TCRdb processed the 5' RACE reads anew with MiXCR; each CDR3 protein has one entry. The sample lists 1.5 million to 2 million distinct CDR3 sequences, around half occurring once. The clonotype was recovered from a woman between 35 and 50 years old in good health. The chain recombines TRBV2 with TRBJ2-4; 15 nucleotides line up with TRBD2. Sequencing input: blood. The CDR3 reads CARGLAGGQNIQYF. CDR3 DNA sequence: TGTGCCAGAGGACTAGCGGGGGGGCAAAACATTCAGTACTTC.